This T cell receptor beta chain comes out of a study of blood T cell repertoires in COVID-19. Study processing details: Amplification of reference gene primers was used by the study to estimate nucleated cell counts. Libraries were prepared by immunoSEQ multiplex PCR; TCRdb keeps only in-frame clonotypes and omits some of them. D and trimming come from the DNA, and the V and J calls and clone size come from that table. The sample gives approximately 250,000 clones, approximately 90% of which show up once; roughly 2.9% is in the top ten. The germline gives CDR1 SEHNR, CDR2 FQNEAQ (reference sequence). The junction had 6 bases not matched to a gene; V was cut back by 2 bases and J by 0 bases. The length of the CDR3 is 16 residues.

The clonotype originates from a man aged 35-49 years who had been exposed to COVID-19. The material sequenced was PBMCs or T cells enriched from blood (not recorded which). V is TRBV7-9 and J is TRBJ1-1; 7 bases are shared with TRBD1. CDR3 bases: TGTGCCAGCAGCTTAAGTCCCGACAGGGTGAACACTGAAGCTTTCTTT. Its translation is CASSLSPDRVNTEAFF.